These 9 T cell receptor beta chains share one sample of origin, sequenced in a study of blood T cell repertoires in COVID-19. Clones were sequenced by immunoSEQ multiplex PCR, and TCRdb holds only the in-frame ones, with some missing. The sample lists 250,000 to 300,000 clones, around 80% seen once, with under 5% in the top ten. Material: PBMCs or T cells enriched from blood (not recorded which). The receptor set was obtained from a man in his thirties or forties with acute COVID-19.

The table lists this clone with a count of one. The CDR3 DNA reads TGCAGCGGAGCCGGCACTGAAGCTTTCTTT. Encoded protein: CSGAGTEAFF. The chain joins TRBV29-1 to TRBJ1-1; D is undetermined. Per the germline V gene, CDR1 is SQVTM and CDR2 is ANQGSEA. Trimming removed 7 bases from V and 4 bases from J, with 7 bases in between. The CDR3 runs to 10 residues.

J is TRBJ2-5 and V is TRBV24-1, with a possible D match to TRBD1 (5 bases). V shed 4 bases and J shed 0 bases, with 14 bases lying between them. The CDR3 loop spans 16 amino acids. CDR1 is KGHDR and CDR2 is SFDVKD in the germline V gene. The CDR3 DNA sequence: TGTGCCACCAGTGAGAATCCAGGGCTGGACCAAGAGACCCAGTACTTC. This sequence encodes CATSENPGLDQETQYF.

This rearrangement joins TRBV10-2 to TRBJ1-2, with 8 bases lining up with TRBD1. The CDR3 length is 15 residues. Germline values: CDR1 WSHSY, CDR2 SAAADI. V dropped 5 bases and J dropped 4; count of bases not matched to a gene: 9. The CDR3 reads CASSSGGQGPYGYTF. The DNA for the CDR3 is TGCGCCAGCAGTTCCGGAGGACAGGGACCCTATGGCTACACCTTC.

The table lists this clone with a few counts. This sequence joins TRBV9 and TRBJ1-2, with D maybe TRBD1 (5 bases). Germline V lookup: CDR1 SGDLS, CDR2 YYNGEE. V was cut by 0 bases and J by 6 bases, with 9 bases left in between. The CDR3 runs 13 residues. The CDR3 loop reads CASSVGIGDGYTF. CDR3 nucleotides: TGTGCCAGCAGCGTAGGTATAGGGGATGGCTACACCTTC. The full variable domain, its missing parts supplied by reference TRBV9 and TRBJ1-2, is DSGVTQTPKHLITATGQRVTLRCSPRSGDLSVYWYQQSLDQGLQFLIQYYNGEERAKGNILERFSAQQFPDLHSELNLSSLELGDSALYFCASSVGIGDGYTFGSGTRLTVV.

The chain has TRBV4-1 and TRBJ1-2; TRBD1 might be the D (6 bases). The CDR3 has 14 amino acids. CDR1 is MGHRA and CDR2 is YSYEKL in the germline V gene. The ends were cut back, 10 bases at V and 3 bases at J, with 18 bases in the middle. CDR3 in amino acids: CAIRRQVGDYGYTF. In nucleotides, the CDR3 is TGCGCCATCCGACGACAGGTTGGAGACTATGGCTACACCTTC.

The chain employs TRBV5-1 and TRBJ2-1; 11 positions agree with TRBD2. Per germline, CDR1 SGHRS and CDR2 YFSETQ. V lost 5 bases and J lost 6; bases outside the gene matches: 7. The CDR3 totals 15 residues. The CDR3, as DNA: TGCGCCAGCAGGTACACTAGCGGGGGTATCAATGAGCAGTTCTTC. Its protein product is CASRYTSGGINEQFF. The whole variable domain, remainder taken from reference TRBV5-1 and TRBJ2-1, is KAGVTQTPRYLIKTRGQQVTLSCSPISGHRSVSWYQQTPGQGLQFLFEYFSETQRNKGNFPGRFSGRQFSNSRSEMNVSTLELGDSALYLCASRYTSGGINEQFFGPGTRLTVL.

CDR3 residues: CASSPRGRGSSYNSPLHF. CDR3 nucleotide sequence: TGTGCCAGCAGTCCAAGGGGAAGGGGGAGCTCCTATAATTCACCCCTCCACTTT. The rearrangement links TRBV5-4 to TRBJ1-6; tentative D call: TRBD1 (6 bases). Per germline, CDR1 SGHNT and CDR2 YYREEE (reference sequence). There are 18 residues in the CDR3. The V end lost 5 bases, the J end lost 0 bases, and 18 bases lay between the germline ends.

J is TRBJ2-1 and V is TRBV11-1; 9 bases fit TRBD1. The CDR3 is 14 residues long. V shed 5 bases and J 3 bases; nucleotides not matched to a gene: 2. Germline V gene sequence: CDR1 SGHAT, CDR2 FQDESV (reference sequence). In nucleotides, the CDR3 is TGTGCCAGCAGCCCGACAGGGGGCTACAATGAGCAGTTCTTC. Translated, it gives CASSPTGGYNEQFF.

The table lists this clone with many counts. The chain couples TRBV28 to TRBJ1-6, with D possibly TRBD1 on 6 matching bases. CDR3 length equals 13 residues. The germline gives CDR1 MDHEN, CDR2 SYDVKM. V was shortened by 8 bases and J by 10 bases, with 15 bases between the two germline ends. This CDR3 reads CASGPGVGSPLHF. As DNA, the CDR3 is TGTGCCAGCGGCCCAGGGGTGGGATCACCCCTCCACTTT.